This TCR beta chain was recovered during a study of blood T cell repertoires in COVID-19. About the research overall: In each case, the material was cDNA or gDNA derived from T cells, B-cell-depleted T cells, or PBMCs.

V shed 6 bases and J 5 bases; nucleotides not matched to a gene: 5. This CDR3 has 13 amino acids. The V gene's germline CDR1 is MNHEY and CDR2 SMNVEV (reference sequence). The study drew participants aged about 18 to 90 years from approximately 23 US areas. Study processing details: Reference gene primers were amplified, and this amplification served to estimate nucleated cell counts. Measured with immunoSEQ multiplex PCR; TCRdb has only the in-frame clones, and not every one. V and J calls and clone size are those listed in that table; D and trimming were worked out from the DNA. This sample has fewer than 200,000 clones, with around 82% found just once.

This clonotype was sampled from a woman aged 45 to 65 in a cohort exposed to, infected with or recovered from COVID-19 (not recorded which). The rearrangement joins TRBV27 to TRBJ2-5, with TRBD1 matching over 8 bases. Input material: PBMCs or T cells enriched from blood (not recorded which). CDR3 region: CASSHQGAETQYF. The CDR3 DNA reads TGTGCCAGCAGCCACCAGGGGGCTGAGACCCAGTACTTC.